These 27 T cell receptor beta chains were sequenced from one sample in a study of OX40 agonist ivuxolimab in advanced cancers. The protocol was immunoSEQ multiplex PCR, while the TCRdb copy is restricted to in-frame clones and leaves out a portion. The sample has under 90,000 clones, roughly 89% seen once; the top ten hold 2.5%. The source was CD4+ or CD8+ T cells sorted from blood, collected in a trial of the OX40 agonist ivuxolimab. The receptor source for this set is an adult with an advanced solid tumor such as melanoma, head and neck, liver or kidney cancer.

V usage is TRBV7-2 and J usage is TRBJ2-1; D ambiguous. In germline, CDR1 is SGHTA, CDR2 FQGNSA. With 5 bases removed from V and 8 bases from J, the gap between germline ends came to 7 bases. There are 11 residues in the CDR3. Here the CDR3 reads CASSLLYEQFF. For the CDR3, the DNA is TGTGCCAGCAGCCTCCTGTATGAGCAGTTCTTC.

This sequence joins TRBV7-2 and TRBJ1-1, with D maybe TRBD1 (6 bases). The CDR3 is made up of 17 amino acids. The germline CDR1 and CDR2 sequences are SGHTA and FQGNSA. V lost 0 bases and J lost 3, with 17 bases in between. The CDR3 sequence: CASSLARSGGSDTEAFF. Written as DNA, the CDR3 is TGTGCCAGCAGCTTAGCGAGGTCGGGGGGCTCAGACACTGAAGCTTTCTTT.

The chain is built from TRBV5-1 and TRBJ1-4, with a weak D call TRBD1 (5 bases). V was cut by 4 bases and J by 0 bases, with 10 bases left in between. The CDR3 has 15 amino acids. Germline V lookup: CDR1 SGHRS, CDR2 YFSETQ. Written as DNA, the CDR3 is TGCGCCAGCAGCCCCGGAGGGGCAACTAATGAAAAACTGTTTTTT. It codes for CASSPGGATNEKLFF.

V usage is TRBV29-1 and J usage is TRBJ1-2; D gene ambiguous. CDR1 and CDR2 (germline): SQVTM, ANQGSEA. This CDR3 is built from 12 residues. The V gene lost 3 bases and the J gene lost 2 bases, with 7 bases spanning the gap. CDR3 sequence (DNA): TGCAGCGTTGAGGTGGGAAACTATGGCTACACCTTC. Translation gives CSVEVGNYGYTF. Looking up the rest from reference TRBV29-1 and TRBJ1-2 gives the full variable domain: SAVISQKPSRDICQRGTSLTIQCQVDSQVTMMFWYRQQPGQSLTLIATANQGSEATYESGFVIDKFPISRPNLTFSTLTVSNMSPEDSSIYLCSVEVGNYGYTFGSGTRLTVV.

This clone was found a few times. The rearrangement uses TRBV19 and TRBJ1-1; 8 nucleotides match TRBD1. CDR1 and CDR2 from the germline V gene are LNHDA and SQIVND (reference sequence). V shed 6 bases, J shed 0 bases, and the junction held 3 bases outside the gene matches. CDR3 length: 14 residues. CDR3: CASRVGQVNTEAFF. The CDR3 nucleotides are TGTGCCAGTAGGGTGGGACAGGTGAACACTGAAGCTTTCTTT.

The chain combines TRBV5-3 with TRBJ1-5, with 7 bases that match TRBD1. TRBV5-3 is flagged as an ORF with uncertain function. This CDR3 has 17 residues. V dropped 4 bases and J dropped 0; count of bases not matched to a gene: 10. Here the CDR3 reads CARSGQVGLYSNQPQHF. The CDR3, as DNA: TGTGCCAGAAGCGGACAGGTGGGGTTATATAGCAATCAGCCCCAGCATTTT.

This chain links TRBV28 with TRBJ2-5; tentatively, D is TRBD1 (7 bases). The length of the CDR3 is 14 residues. Germline V lookup: CDR1 MDHEN, CDR2 SYDVKM. V lost 4 bases to trimming and J lost 4 bases, with 13 bases between them. The CDR3 spells CASSSYRGLETQYF. In DNA form, the CDR3 reads TGTGCCAGCAGTTCCTACAGGGGACTAGAGACCCAGTACTTC.

The chain uses TRBV6-1 and TRBJ1-1; no clear D gene. Trimming stripped 7 bases from V and 7 bases from J, with 16 bases between. The germline V gene encodes CDR1 MNHNS and CDR2 SASEGT. This CDR3 spans 13 amino acids. Here the CDR3 DNA reads TGTGCCAGCAACGATCCGCAGAGGGTTGAAGCTTTCTTT. It yields the protein CASNDPQRVEAFF.

The CDR3 coding sequence is TGCGCCAGCAGCTACACTAGCGGGAGATCAAACACCGGGGAGCTGTTTTTT. Translation: CASSYTSGRSNTGELFF. This chain connects TRBV5-1 to TRBJ2-2; 11 bases fit TRBD2. Germline CDR1 SGHRS, CDR2 YFSETQ. The CDR3 consists of 17 residues. Unmatched junction bases numbered 6, after V lost 3 bases and J lost 2 bases.

The chain carries TRBV2 and TRBJ1-1; the D is unclear. Germline-derived CDR1 and CDR2 are SNHLY and FYNNEI. The ends were cut back, 8 bases at V and 8 bases at J, with 15 bases in the middle. CDR3 size: 12 residues. The CDR3 nucleotides read TGTGCCAGCGTGTGGACGGCCGGGGAAGCTTTCTTT. Protein product: CASVWTAGEAFF.

The chain joins TRBV5-1 to TRBJ1-5, with 9 bases identical to TRBD1. This CDR3 spans 16 amino acids. Germline values: CDR1 SGHRS, CDR2 YFSETQ. The ends lost 4 bases at V and 1 base at J; junction bases unmatched: 6. The CDR3 here is CASSPGGQGSNQPQHF. The DNA of the CDR3 is TGCGCCAGCAGCCCGGGTGGACAGGGGAGCAATCAGCCCCAGCATTTT.

The chain employs TRBV2 and TRBJ2-1; the D gene is possibly TRBD1 (5 bases). The V end lost 3 bases, the J end lost 0 bases, and 6 bases lay between the germline ends. In germline, CDR1 is SNHLY, CDR2 FYNNEI. The CDR3 is 14 amino acids. The CDR3 reads CASSEQGSYNEQFF. The CDR3, as DNA: TGTGCCAGCAGTGAGCAGGGCTCCTACAATGAGCAGTTCTTC.

This chain uses TRBV11-2 with TRBJ1-2; D remains ambiguous. V gave up 5 bases and J gave up 2 bases, with 9 bases separating them. Germline CDR1 reads SGHAT; CDR2 reads FQNNGV. The CDR3 covers 13 residues. Written as DNA, the CDR3 is TGTGCCAGCAGCCCGGACGGGAACTATGGCTACACCTTC. It specifies CASSPDGNYGYTF.

The rearrangement uses TRBV18 and TRBJ2-5; TRBD1 aligns across 9 bases. V lost 4 bases to trimming and J lost 5 bases; unmatched junction nucleotides: 5. CDR1 and CDR2 from the germline V gene are KGHSH and LQKENI. The length of the CDR3 is 14 residues. The CDR3 loop reads CASSLGTGRETQYF. CDR3 DNA sequence: TGTGCCAGCTCACTGGGGACAGGGCGGGAGACCCAGTACTTC.

The V call is TRBV9, the J call TRBJ2-1, with 9 bases matching TRBD2. The CDR3 has 18 amino acids. V trimming: 4 bases; J trimming: 4 bases; junction bases outside the gene matches: 15. Germline V CDR1 and CDR2: SGDLS, YYNGEE. The CDR3 here is CASSPRGTTSGVYNEQFF. In DNA, the CDR3 is TGTGCCAGCAGCCCACGTGGCACGACTAGCGGAGTTTACAATGAGCAGTTCTTC.

V and J are TRBV6-1 and TRBJ2-7; no definite D call. This CDR3 has 14 amino acids. Germline CDR1 reads MNHNS; CDR2 reads SASEGT. Between the trimmed V and J ends, which lost 2 bases and 7 bases, there was a span of 15 bases. CDR3 residues: CASSESRARAEQYF. The CDR3 coding sequence is TGTGCCAGCAGTGAATCGCGAGCTCGGGCGGAGCAGTACTTC.

This sequence joins TRBV18 and TRBJ2-1; 9 bases fit TRBD2. The CDR3 has 15 amino acids. CDR1 is KGHSH and CDR2 is LQKENI in the germline V gene. Losses at the gene ends were 2 bases for V and 9 bases for J; bases not matched to a gene: 8. CDR3 sequence reads: CASSPAGGWVGEQFF. The CDR3 DNA sequence: TGTGCCAGCTCACCAGCGGGAGGGTGGGTTGGTGAGCAGTTCTTC. The full variable domain, rest sourced from reference TRBV18 and TRBJ2-1, is NAGVMQNPRHLVRRRGQEARLRCSPMKGHSHVYWYRQLPEEGLKFMVYLQKENIIDESGMPKERFSAEFPKEGPSILRIQQVVRGDSAAYFCASSPAGGWVGEQFFGPGTRLTVL.

V and J are TRBV7-8 and TRBJ2-5, with unresolved D. The CDR3 has 14 residues. Trimming left V 5 bases short and J 5 bases short, with 15 bases between. Germline V gene sequence: CDR1 SGHVS, CDR2 FQNEAQ. CDR3 coding DNA: TGTGCCAGCAGCCGGGCCCCGGAGTTGGAGACCCAGTACTTC. Translating it yields CASSRAPELETQYF. Full variable domain (outside the CDR3, taken from reference TRBV7-8 and TRBJ2-5): GAGVSQSPRYKVAKRGQDVALRCDPISGHVSLFWYQQALGQGPEFLTYFQNEAQLDKSGLPSDRFFAERPEGSVSTLKIQRTQQEDSAVYLCASSRAPELETQYFGPGTRLLVL.

The V gene is TRBV27, the J gene TRBJ2-2; 10 bases match TRBD1. Germline V gene sequence: CDR1 MNHEY, CDR2 SMNVEV (reference sequence). J gave up 4 bases and V 5 bases, and 7 bases lay outside the gene matches. This CDR3 is built from 16 residues. DNA of the CDR3: TGTGCCAGCAGTCCTTGGACAGGGGGAGGCACCGGGGAGCTGTTTTTT. As protein: CASSPWTGGGTGELFF.

J is TRBJ2-1 and V is TRBV7-2; TRBD1 agrees at 7 bases. After removal of 1 base from V and 1 base from J, the junction contained 4 bases not matched to a gene. Per germline, CDR1 SGHTA and CDR2 FQGNSA. CDR3 length: 16 amino acids. The CDR3 reads CASSLGGTDSYNEQFF. The CDR3 bases are TGTGCCAGCAGCTTAGGGGGGACAGATTCCTACAATGAGCAGTTCTTC. Drawing the rest from reference TRBV7-2 and TRBJ2-1, the complete variable domain is GAGVSQSPSNKVTEKGKDVELRCDPISGHTALYWYRQSLGQGLEFLIYFQGNSAPDKSGLPSDRFSAERTGGSVSTLTIQRTQQEDSAVYLCASSLGGTDSYNEQFFGPGTRLTVL.

The J gene is TRBJ2-1, the V gene TRBV15; the match to TRBD2 covers 8 bases. Trimming took 3 bases from V and 6 from J; bases not matched to a gene: 10. Germline CDR1 LNHNV, CDR2 YYDKDF (reference sequence). The CDR3 covers 16 residues. The CDR3 loop is CATSRAGGGFGNEQFF. The CDR3, as DNA: TGTGCCACCAGCAGGGCCGGGGGGGGTTTCGGCAATGAGCAGTTCTTC. The variable domain in full, completed from reference TRBV15 and TRBJ2-1, reads DAMVIQNPRYQVTQFGKPVTLSCSQTLNHNVMYWYQQKSSQAPKLLFHYYDKDFNNEADTPDNFQSRRPNTSFCFLDIRSPGLGDTAMYLCATSRAGGGFGNEQFFGPGTRLTVL.

The chain has TRBV5-6 and TRBJ2-7, with D maybe TRBD1 (6 bases). This CDR3 spans 15 amino acids. Germline CDR1 and CDR2: SGHDT and YYEEEE. V lost 4 bases to trimming and J lost 0 bases, with 14 bases between them. The CDR3 region has the DNA TGTGCCAGCAGCGCCATGGACAGATACTCCTACGAGCAGTACTTC. As protein: CASSAMDRYSYEQYF.

The rearrangement links TRBV5-4 to TRBJ1-5, with D possibly matching TRBD1 (6 bases). This CDR3 spans 16 amino acids. Germline V gives CDR1 SGHNT, CDR2 YYREEE (reference sequence). The V and J ends lost 4 bases and 2 bases respectively, with 16 bases between them. DNA for the CDR3: TGTGCCAGCAGCCAACAGGGAGCTGTTGGCAATCAGCCCCAGCATTTT. Translated: CASSQQGAVGNQPQHF.

The chain employs TRBV21-1 and TRBJ2-1; the D segment call TRBD1 is taken from the table without a DNA check. TRBV21-1 is reported as a pseudogene. This CDR3 spans 14 amino acids. The CDR3 DNA sequence: TGTGCCAGCAGCGGGGACAGGGCCAAGGATGAGCAGTTCTTC. It codes for CASSGDRAKDEQFF.

The V and J genes are TRBV7-9 and TRBJ2-1; 9 bases are shared with TRBD1. This CDR3 contains 17 residues. With 5 bases clipped from V and 4 bases from J, the junction kept 12 bases outside the gene matches. Germline-derived CDR1 and CDR2 are SEHNR and FQNEAQ (reference sequence). The CDR3 spells CASSPNVDRGLYNEQFF. The CDR3 DNA reads as TGTGCCAGCAGCCCCAATGTCGACAGGGGGTTGTACAATGAGCAGTTCTTC.

The J gene is TRBJ1-2, the V gene TRBV7-6, with D perhaps matching TRBD1 (5 bases). V was shortened by 5 bases and J by 6 bases, with 22 bases between the two germline ends. CDR3 length equals 16 residues. The germline CDR1 and CDR2 sequences are SGHVS and FNYEAQ. The CDR3 here is CASSPIGQGGSDGYTF. The CDR3 nucleotides are TGTGCCAGCAGCCCTATCGGGCAGGGAGGCTCGGATGGCTACACCTTC.

This chain joins TRBV19 and TRBJ1-1, with D uncertain. Germline CDR1 and CDR2: LNHDA and SQIVND (reference sequence). The CDR3 runs to 11 residues. The ends were cut back, 4 bases at V and 2 bases at J, with 2 bases in the middle. The CDR3 loop reads CASSKNTEAFF. For the CDR3, the DNA is TGTGCCAGTAGTAAAAACACTGAAGCTTTCTTT.